The source of this T cell receptor (beta chain) is a study of identical twins. This clonotype has more than one count but fewer than ten. A universal primer site was added by template switching, and unique molecular identifiers were carried by the cDNA. From the 5' RACE reads, TCRdb called clonotypes with MiXCR, one entry per CDR3 protein. The sample lists hundreds of thousands of distinct CDR3 sequences; 8.6% were seen once. The germline V gene has CDR1 SGHRS and CDR2 YFSETQ. This CDR3 region has 14 residues. Trimming removed 1 base from V and 3 bases from J, with 10 bases in between. These data were also filed under a second study, of yellow fever vaccine responses in identical twins.

The V call is TRBV5-1, the J call TRBJ1-1, with D possibly matching TRBD1 (5 bases). The receptor comes from a woman between 18 and 30 years old in good health. Sequenced material: PBMCs. For the CDR3, the DNA is TGCGCCAGCAGCTTGAAGGGGCCGGACACTGAAGCTTTCTTT. This sequence encodes CASSLKGPDTEAFF.